This T cell receptor (beta chain) emerged from a study of cytomegalovirus exposure and HLA in healthy donors. Amplification used 60 Vbeta primers and 13 Jbeta primers. The assay was immunoSEQ multiplex PCR, and TCRdb's table has in-frame clones only and misses some. The repertoire includes 150,000 or so clones, roughly 72% of them detected once, and approximately 1.5% sits in the top ten. Looked up from germline, CDR1 is GTSNPN and CDR2 is SVGIG (reference sequence). The CDR3 loop spans 13 amino acids. V lost 2 bases and J lost 2, with 9 bases in between. The chain couples TRBV30 to TRBJ1-1; tentative D call: TRBD1 (6 bases). Input material: PBMCs. The TCR comes from a man between 40 and 49 years old in good health and CMV-seronegative. CDR3 DNA: TGTGCCTGGAGTAGGGGGACCAACACTGAAGCTTTCTTT. Protein sequence: CAWSRGTNTEAFF.